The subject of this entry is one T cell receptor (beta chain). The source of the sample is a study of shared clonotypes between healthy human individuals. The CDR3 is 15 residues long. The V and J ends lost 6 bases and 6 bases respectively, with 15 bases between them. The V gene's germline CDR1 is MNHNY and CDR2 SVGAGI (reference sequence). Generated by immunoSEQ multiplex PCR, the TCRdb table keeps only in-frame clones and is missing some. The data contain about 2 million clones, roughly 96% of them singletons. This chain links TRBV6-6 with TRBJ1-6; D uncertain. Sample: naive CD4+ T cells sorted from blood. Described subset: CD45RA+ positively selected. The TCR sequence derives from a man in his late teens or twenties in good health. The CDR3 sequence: CASSYNPWGNSPLHF. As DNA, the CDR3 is TGTGCCAGCAGCTACAATCCATGGGGTAATTCACCCCTCCACTTT.